This entry is about one TCR beta chain. Its antigen remains unknown. A multiplex PCR was run with 60 Vbeta primers and 13 Jbeta primers. Method: immunoSEQ multiplex PCR; TCRdb's copy keeps in-frame clones and lacks some. The sample consists of about 130,000 clones, 76% of them appearing once. The sample belongs to a study of cytomegalovirus exposure and HLA in healthy donors. Points from the study as a whole: Using a false discovery rate of 0.05, a later analysis showed that 16,951 TCR beta sequences were associated with HLA alleles. It was reported that the classifier diagnosed cytomegalovirus status with high specificity and sensitivity in both the original and validation cohorts.

With V trimmed by 2 bases and J by 4 bases, 8 bases remained unmatched. The germline V gene has CDR1 SGDLS and CDR2 YYNGEE. The CDR3 spans 15 residues. This receptor was obtained from a female donor in good health and CMV-seropositive. Input material: PBMCs. The gene calls are TRBV9 and TRBJ2-7; 8 nucleotides align to TRBD2. As DNA, the CDR3 is TGTGCCAGCAGCGTTGGCTTAGCGGGGTTTTACGAGCAGTACTTC. It translates to CASSVGLAGFYEQYF.